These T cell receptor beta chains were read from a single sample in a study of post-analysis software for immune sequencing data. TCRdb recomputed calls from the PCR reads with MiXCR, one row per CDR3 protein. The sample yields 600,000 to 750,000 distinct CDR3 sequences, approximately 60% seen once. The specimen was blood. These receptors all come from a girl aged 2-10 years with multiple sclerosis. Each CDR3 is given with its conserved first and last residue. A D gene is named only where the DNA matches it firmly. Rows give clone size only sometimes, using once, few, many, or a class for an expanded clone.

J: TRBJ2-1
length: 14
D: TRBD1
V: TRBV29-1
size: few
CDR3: CSVEGQGGDNEQFF
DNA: TGCAGCGTTGAGGGACAGGGTGGTGACAATGAGCAGTTCTTC

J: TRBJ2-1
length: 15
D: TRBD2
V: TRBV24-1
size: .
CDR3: CAASDSSGRYNEQFF
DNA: TGTGCCGCCAGTGATTCTAGCGGGAGATACAATGAGCAGTTCTTC

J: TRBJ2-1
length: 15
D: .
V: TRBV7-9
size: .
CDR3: CASSPPQSSYNEQFF
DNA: TGTGCCAGCAGCCCCCCGCAGAGCTCCTACAATGAGCAGTTCTTC

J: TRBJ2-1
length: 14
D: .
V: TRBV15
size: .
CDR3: CATSRDSVGSEQFF
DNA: TGTGCCACCAGCAGAGATTCGGTCGGGAGTGAGCAGTTCTTC

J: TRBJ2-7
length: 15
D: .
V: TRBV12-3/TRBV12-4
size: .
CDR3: CASSHQGLQRAEQYF
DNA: TGTGCCAGCAGCCACCAGGGACTCCAGCGGGCCGAGCAGTACTTC

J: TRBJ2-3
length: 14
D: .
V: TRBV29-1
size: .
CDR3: CSFLAGTSTDTQYF
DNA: TGCAGCTTCCTGGCGGGGACTAGCACAGATACGCAGTATTTT

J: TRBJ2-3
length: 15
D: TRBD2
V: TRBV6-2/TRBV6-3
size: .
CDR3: CASRPGLAGPDTQYF
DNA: TGTGCCAGCAGGCCGGGACTAGCGGGACCAGATACGCAGTATTTT

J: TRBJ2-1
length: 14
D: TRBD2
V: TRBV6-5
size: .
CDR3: CASGTSGGGNEQFF
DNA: TGTGCCAGCGGGACTAGCGGGGGAGGCAATGAGCAGTTCTTC

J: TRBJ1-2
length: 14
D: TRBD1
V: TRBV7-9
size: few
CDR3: CASSYRTGDYGYTF
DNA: TGTGCCAGCAGCTATAGGACAGGGGACTATGGCTACACCTTC

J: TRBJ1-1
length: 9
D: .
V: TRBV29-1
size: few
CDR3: CSVNTEAFF
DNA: TGCAGCGTGAACACTGAAGCTTTCTTT

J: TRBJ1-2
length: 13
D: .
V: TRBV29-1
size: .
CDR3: CSVERRSGGGYTF
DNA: TGCAGCGTTGAACGCAGATCCGGCGGGGGCTACACCTTC

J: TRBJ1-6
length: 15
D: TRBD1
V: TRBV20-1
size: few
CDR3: CSAARDRGGNSPLHF
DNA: TGCAGTGCTGCCCGGGACAGGGGAGGTAATTCACCCCTCCACTTT

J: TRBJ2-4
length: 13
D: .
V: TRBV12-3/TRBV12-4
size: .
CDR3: CASSFGNRGIQYF
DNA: TGTGCCAGCAGTTTCGGGAACCGGGGCATTCAGTACTTC

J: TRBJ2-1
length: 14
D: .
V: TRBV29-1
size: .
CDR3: CSVAQGSGVNEQFF
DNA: TGCAGCGTTGCGCAAGGATCGGGGGTCAATGAGCAGTTCTTC

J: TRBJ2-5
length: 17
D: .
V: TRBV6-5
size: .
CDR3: CASSYSAPIDSQETQYF
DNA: TGTGCCAGCAGTTACTCGGCCCCCATCGACAGCCAAGAGACCCAGTACTTC

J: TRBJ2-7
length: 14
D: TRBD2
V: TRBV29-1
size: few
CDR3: CSVLPAGVSYEQYF
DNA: TGCAGCGTTCTCCCGGCGGGAGTTTCCTACGAGCAGTACTTC

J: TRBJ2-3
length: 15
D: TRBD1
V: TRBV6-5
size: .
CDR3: CTSRTQGVFGDTQYF
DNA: TGTACCAGCAGGACACAGGGGGTATTTGGAGATACGCAGTATTTT

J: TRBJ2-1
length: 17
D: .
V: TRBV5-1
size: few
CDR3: CASSFRSPQGSYNEQFF
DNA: TGCGCCAGCAGCTTCCGATCCCCCCAGGGCTCCTACAATGAGCAGTTCTTC

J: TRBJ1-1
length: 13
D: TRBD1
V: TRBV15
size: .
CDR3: CATSPRQGPEAFF
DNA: TGTGCCACCAGCCCCCGACAGGGCCCTGAAGCTTTCTTT

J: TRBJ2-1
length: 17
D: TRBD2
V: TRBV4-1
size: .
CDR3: CASSQDFEREGVNEQFF
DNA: TGCGCCAGCAGCCAAGATTTTGAGCGGGAGGGGGTCAATGAGCAGTTCTTC

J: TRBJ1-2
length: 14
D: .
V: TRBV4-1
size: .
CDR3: CASSQVGRVGGYTF
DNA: TGCGCCAGCAGCCAAGTCGGCAGGGTGGGAGGCTACACCTTC

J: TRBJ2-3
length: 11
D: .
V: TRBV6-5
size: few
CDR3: CASRTRDTQYF
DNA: TGTGCCAGTCGGACGCGGGATACGCAGTATTTT

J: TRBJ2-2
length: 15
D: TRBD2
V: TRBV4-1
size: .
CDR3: CASSPVSGGARELFF
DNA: TGCGCCAGCAGCCCCGTCAGCGGGGGGGCTCGGGAGCTGTTTTTT

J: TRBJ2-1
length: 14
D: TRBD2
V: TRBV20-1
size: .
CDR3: CSASVSGDHNEQFF
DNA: TGCAGTGCTAGTGTCAGCGGGGACCACAATGAGCAGTTCTTC

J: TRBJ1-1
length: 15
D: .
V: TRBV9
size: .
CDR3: CASSPHHGGDTEAFF
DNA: TGTGCCAGCAGCCCTCACCATGGGGGGGACACTGAAGCTTTCTTT

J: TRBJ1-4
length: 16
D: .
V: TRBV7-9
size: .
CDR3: CASSFSPRAGNEKLFF
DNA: TGTGCCAGCAGCTTCAGCCCCAGGGCCGGTAATGAAAAACTGTTTTTT

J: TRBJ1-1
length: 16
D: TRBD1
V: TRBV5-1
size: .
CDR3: CASSMGGTAMNTEAFF
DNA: TGCGCCAGCAGCATGGGAGGGACAGCCATGAACACTGAAGCTTTCTTT

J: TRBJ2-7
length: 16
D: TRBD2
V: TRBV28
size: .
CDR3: CASSLGGGRESYEQYF
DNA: TGTGCCAGCAGTTTAGGGGGGGGGAGGGAGTCCTACGAGCAGTACTTC

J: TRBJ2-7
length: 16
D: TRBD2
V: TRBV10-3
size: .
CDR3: CAISDSPASGRDEQYF
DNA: TGTGCCATCAGTGATTCCCCGGCGAGCGGGAGAGACGAGCAGTACTTC

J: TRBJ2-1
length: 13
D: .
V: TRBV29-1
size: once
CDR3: CSVVLGTYNEQFF
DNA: TGCAGCGTTGTTCTGGGGACTTACAATGAGCAGTTCTTC

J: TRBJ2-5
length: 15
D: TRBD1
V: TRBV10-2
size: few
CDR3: CASSEQGAYQETQYF
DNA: TGCGCCAGCAGTGAGCAGGGGGCGTACCAAGAGACCCAGTACTTC

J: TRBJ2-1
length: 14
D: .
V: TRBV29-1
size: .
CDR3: CSVDRLAVGDEQFF
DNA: TGCAGCGTTGATCGCCTAGCAGTAGGCGATGAGCAGTTCTTC

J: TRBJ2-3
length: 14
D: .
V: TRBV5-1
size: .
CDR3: CASSATRSTDTQYF
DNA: TGCGCCAGCAGCGCCACGCGGAGCACAGATACGCAGTATTTT

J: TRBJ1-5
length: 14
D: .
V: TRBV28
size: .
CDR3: CASVQGQPNQPQHF
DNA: TGTGCCAGCGTACAAGGACAGCCCAATCAGCCCCAGCATTTT

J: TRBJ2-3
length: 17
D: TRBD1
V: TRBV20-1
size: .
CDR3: CSAREEPGTGRRDTQYF
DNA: TGCAGTGCTAGAGAAGAGCCCGGGACAGGGCGTAGAGATACGCAGTATTTT

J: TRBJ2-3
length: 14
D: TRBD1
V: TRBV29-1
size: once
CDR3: CSVGTGMSTDTQYF
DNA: TGCAGCGTCGGGACAGGGATGAGCACAGATACGCAGTATTTT

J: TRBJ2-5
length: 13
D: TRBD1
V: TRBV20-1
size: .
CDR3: CSALQGVAETQYF
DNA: TGCAGTGCCTTACAGGGGGTCGCAGAGACCCAGTACTTC

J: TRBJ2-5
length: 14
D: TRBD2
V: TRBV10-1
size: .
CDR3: CASSEAGGRETQYF
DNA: TGCGCCAGCAGTGAAGCGGGGGGACGGGAGACCCAGTACTTC

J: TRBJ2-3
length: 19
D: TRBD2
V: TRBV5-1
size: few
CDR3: CASSLGQRETSGTTDTQYF
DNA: TGCGCCAGCAGCTTGGGTCAAAGGGAGACTAGCGGGACCACAGATACGCAGTATTTT

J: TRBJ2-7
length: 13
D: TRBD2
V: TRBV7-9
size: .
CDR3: CASTPGGGYEQYF
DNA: TGTGCCAGCACCCCGGGAGGGGGCTACGAGCAGTACTTC